Included here is one T cell receptor (beta chain) sequence, with context. The junction departs from germline at one end; a sequencing error may be responsible. Sequenced by immunoSEQ multiplex PCR; TCRdb stores in-frame clones only, minus some. In the table there are about 82,000 clones, about 89% of which are singletons. This entry comes from a study of control samples from healthy donors and cancer patients. This CDR3 comprises 22 residues. Germline loops: CDR1 SGHVS, CDR2 FQNEAQ. Sequenced material: blood. The clonotype originates from a man over 45 in good health. The V call is TRBV7-8, the J call TRBJ2-5; 14 nucleotides match TRBD2. The CDR3 sequence: CASSLVAGIRLAGGADQEAQYF. The DNA for the CDR3 is TGTGCCAGCAGCTTAGTCGCAGGGATTCGACTAGCGGGAGGGGCCGACCAAGAGGCCCAGTACTTC.